This T cell receptor (beta chain) came from a study of cytomegalovirus exposure and HLA in healthy donors. Study context: An earlier analysis found fewer than 120 million unique TCR beta sequences from approximately 170 million T cells.

There are 16 residues in the CDR3. Germline V gives CDR1 SGDLS, CDR2 YYNGEE. The trim removed 3 bases at V and 3 bases at J, leaving 12 bases unmatched. Researchers ran the PCR with 60 Vbeta and 13 Jbeta primers. As processed by the authors: Roughly 10 million shared chains were among some 80 million unique TCR beta chains counted in a later analysis. TCRdb's copy holds only in-frame clones and misses some; the assay was immunoSEQ multiplex PCR. That table is the source of V, J and clone size, and D and trimming were worked out from the DNA. The data hold about 180,000 clones, with about four fifths observed a single time. Overall study results and limits: According to a later analysis, most TCR beta chains associated with CMV appeared HLA-restricted.

A word on this clone: What it binds is not known.

Sequences were obtained from PBMCs. The receptor comes from a man aged 40-49 years in good health and CMV-seronegative. The rearrangement uses TRBV9 and TRBJ2-7; TRBD1 matches 7 bases. CDR3 sequence: CASSEGDSRSFYEQYF. CDR3 sequence (DNA): TGTGCCAGCAGCGAGGGGGACAGTCGTTCCTTCTACGAGCAGTACTTC.